This T cell receptor beta chain was retrieved from a study of shared clonotypes between healthy human individuals. Assay: immunoSEQ multiplex PCR; the TCRdb copy retains only in-frame clones and omits some. The data hold a few million clones, with more than 85% observed a single time. There are 15 residues in the CDR3. The germline V gene encodes CDR1 SGHTA and CDR2 FQGNSA. Trimming cost V 5 bases and J 4 bases, with 17 bases left between them. The chain has TRBV7-2 and TRBJ2-5; the D gene is possibly TRBD2 (6 bases). The sequence was obtained from a man younger than 30 in good health. Some clones in this sample may be carry-over from other donors' samples. Source material: naive CD4+ T cells from PBMCs. Subset described: CD45RA+ positively selected. In DNA, the CDR3 is TGTGCCAGCAGCAAAGGAGGGGATGTGGTAGAGACCCAGTACTTC. Translated, it gives CASSKGGDVVETQYF.